The 21 T cell receptor beta chains below were found in one sample sequenced in a study of radiotherapy plus CTLA-4 blockade in lung cancer (dated by TCRdb to the late 2010s). Receptor libraries were prepared by the immunoSEQ multiplex PCR assay. Imported from immuneACCESS, the table was reduced by TCRdb to in-frame sequences with V and J called. These copies leave out some clones; in studies compared against another copy, an unresolved V gene accounts for under half, and the cause of the remainder is not known. The sample table holds about 100,000 clones, of which 83% were seen once. The top ten clones comprise 0.75% to 0.85% of the sample. This sample comprised peripheral blood, obtained from a patient treated with radiotherapy plus ipilimumab. The receptors derive from a human donor with non-small cell lung cancer who had stable disease on radiotherapy plus ipilimumab.

The chain couples TRBV7-3 to TRBJ2-1; no clear D gene. The CDR3 extends over 13 amino acids. V was shortened by 3 bases and J by 1 base, with 4 bases between the two germline ends. Germline V CDR1 and CDR2: SGHTA, FQGTGA. The CDR3 region is CASSLESYNEQFF. The CDR3 DNA reads as TGTGCCAGCAGCTTGGAGTCCTACAATGAGCAGTTCTTC.

This sequence joins TRBV6-6 and TRBJ1-2; 8 nucleotides match TRBD1. CDR1 and CDR2 from the germline V gene are MNHNY and SVGAGI (reference sequence). The CDR3 has 14 residues. V trimming: 2 bases; J trimming: 6 bases; junction bases outside the gene matches: 5. CDR3 residues: CASSYKQGENGYTF. CDR3 DNA: TGTGCCAGCAGTTACAAACAGGGGGAGAATGGCTACACCTTC.

The gene calls are TRBV9 and TRBJ2-1, with TRBD1 matching over 7 bases. Germline V gives CDR1 SGDLS, CDR2 YYNGEE. V lost 0 bases, J lost 6 bases, and 6 bases stayed unmatched. CDR3 length: 15 residues. CDR3 nucleotides: TGTGCCAGCAGCGTAGTGTCACAGGGGATCAATGAGCAGTTCTTC. Encoded protein: CASSVVSQGINEQFF. Complete variable domain (other parts from reference TRBV9 and TRBJ2-1): DSGVTQTPKHLITATGQRVTLRCSPRSGDLSVYWYQQSLDQGLQFLIQYYNGEERAKGNILERFSAQQFPDLHSELNLSSLELGDSALYFCASSVVSQGINEQFFGPGTRLTVL.

J is TRBJ2-5 and V is TRBV5-4; D gene uncertain. CDR1 and CDR2 (germline): SGHNT, YYREEE (reference sequence). The CDR3 covers 13 residues. V gave up 1 base and J gave up 2 bases, with 6 bases separating them. The CDR3 region is CASSLQGQETQYF. CDR3 in DNA: TGTGCCAGCAGCTTGCAAGGGCAAGAGACCCAGTACTTC.

The V and J genes are TRBV28 and TRBJ1-2, with D perhaps matching TRBD1 (6 bases). V gave up 7 bases and J gave up 5 bases, with 17 bases separating them. From germline, CDR1 is MDHEN and CDR2 SYDVKM. There are 14 residues in the CDR3. CDR3 nucleotides: TGTGCCAGCAACGGGAGGGGGGACCTATATGGCTACACCTTC. Its protein product is CASNGRGDLYGYTF.

This chain joins TRBV18 and TRBJ1-1, with D unresolved. This CDR3 comprises 12 residues. Germline V gives CDR1 KGHSH, CDR2 LQKENI. Trimming took off 1 base at V and 5 bases at J, with 5 bases between the two ends. The CDR3 region has the DNA TGTGCCAGCTCACCACTAGTGACTGAAGCTTTCTTT. Protein product: CASSPLVTEAFF.

V is TRBV5-4 and J is TRBJ2-2, with D unresolved. The germline V gene encodes CDR1 SGHNT and CDR2 YYREEE (reference sequence). The ends were cut back, 4 bases at V and 7 bases at J, with 11 bases in the middle. This CDR3 has 13 amino acids. The CDR3 spells CASSQTRDGELFF. In nucleotides, the CDR3 is TGTGCCAGCAGCCAAACAAGGGACGGGGAGCTGTTTTTT.

The chain links TRBV27 to TRBJ1-1, with TRBD1 matching 7 bases. The CDR3 extends over 14 amino acids. Germline V gene lookup returns CDR1 MNHEY and CDR2 SMNVEV (reference sequence). J gave up 7 bases and V 2 bases, and 7 bases lay outside the gene matches. In DNA, the CDR3 is TGTGCCAGCAGTTTAGAGTGGGACAGCGGTGAAGCTTTCTTT. Translated, it gives CASSLEWDSGEAFF.

J is TRBJ2-7 and V is TRBV29-1; no clear D. V lost 1 base, J lost 7 bases, and 17 bases lay in between. This CDR3 comprises 14 residues. Germline values: CDR1 SQVTM, CDR2 ANQGSEA. CDR3 sequence reads: CSVEAGRRVGEQYF. CDR3 DNA: TGCAGCGTTGAAGCAGGACGGCGAGTCGGGGAGCAGTACTTC.

This chain uses TRBV6-1 with TRBJ2-4; 11 nucleotides match TRBD1. V dropped 4 bases and J dropped 0; count of bases not matched to a gene: 8. Germline-derived CDR1 and CDR2 are MNHNS and SASEGT. This CDR3 spans 18 amino acids. As DNA, the CDR3 is TGTGCCAGCAGTGCGGGACAGGGGGTTGATAAAGCCAAAAACATTCAGTACTTC. It is translated as CASSAGQGVDKAKNIQYF.

This CDR3 reads CASSDRRGREDGYTF. CDR3 nucleotide sequence: TGTGCCAGCAGCGATCGCAGGGGGCGGGAAGACGGCTACACCTTC. The V gene is TRBV6-1, the J gene TRBJ1-2; 8 positions agree with TRBD1. The CDR3 is 15 residues long. CDR1 is MNHNS and CDR2 is SASEGT in the germline V gene. V shed 6 bases, J shed 8 bases, and the junction held 14 bases outside the gene matches.

The chain has TRBV6-5 and TRBJ1-5; D may be TRBD1 (5 bases). Looked up from germline, CDR1 is MNHEY and CDR2 is SVGAGI. V gave up 5 bases and J gave up 1 base, with 12 bases separating them. CDR3 length: 15 residues. CDR3 region: CASSQTGDSNQPQHF. CDR3 DNA sequence: TGTGCCAGCAGTCAAACAGGCGACAGCAATCAGCCCCAGCATTTT.

The chain uses TRBV6-1 and TRBJ1-6, with D possibly matching TRBD1 (6 bases). CDR3 length: 14 residues. Trimming removed 8 bases at V and 5 bases at J, with 13 bases between. Germline CDR1 is MNHNS and CDR2 is SASEGT. This CDR3 reads CASCPTGDNSPLHF. As DNA, the CDR3 is TGTGCCAGCTGTCCGACAGGAGATAATTCACCCCTCCACTTT.

This chain connects TRBV5-6 to TRBJ2-7; 8 nucleotides line up with TRBD1. The CDR3 has 13 residues. V lost 4 bases and J lost 2; bases outside the gene matches: 2. Germline lookup yields CDR1 SGHDT and CDR2 YYEEEE. The CDR3 region is CASSQDRAYEQYF. The CDR3 DNA sequence: TGTGCCAGCAGCCAGGACAGGGCCTACGAGCAGTACTTC.

The chain uses TRBV5-4 and TRBJ2-1; 7 positions agree with TRBD2. CDR3 size: 14 residues. Looked up from germline, CDR1 is SGHNT and CDR2 is YYREEE (reference sequence). After removal of 4 bases from V and 8 bases from J, the junction contained 9 bases not matched to a gene. The CDR3 DNA follows: TGTGCCAGCAGCCTCCCGACTAGCTCTGATGAGCAGTTCTTC. The encoded protein is CASSLPTSSDEQFF.

The rearrangement links TRBV2 to TRBJ2-3; D is possibly TRBD1 (6 bases). V lost 5 bases, J lost 1 base, and 13 bases lay in between. This CDR3 is 15 amino acids long. Looked up from germline, CDR1 is SNHLY and CDR2 is FYNNEI. The DNA for the CDR3 is TGTGCCAGCAGTCGTGGGGGCGGGCGCACAGATACGCAGTATTTT. Protein sequence: CASSRGGGRTDTQYF.

The chain combines TRBV7-8 with TRBJ1-2; the D is unclear. The V end was cut by 1 base, the J end by 2 bases, with 8 bases between. CDR3 length: 14 residues. Per the germline V gene, CDR1 is SGHVS and CDR2 is FQNEAQ. CDR3 nucleotides: TGTGCCAGCAGCTTAGTGCTTTCGAACTATGGCTACACCTTC. Protein: CASSLVLSNYGYTF.

The gene calls are TRBV19 and TRBJ2-5; D is possibly TRBD2 (5 bases). The germline V gene encodes CDR1 LNHDA and CDR2 SQIVND (reference sequence). Trimming removed 1 base from V and 4 bases from J, with 7 bases in between. The CDR3 is 13 amino acids. The CDR3 DNA reads as TGTGCCAGTAGTATAGTCGAGGGAGAGACCCAGTACTTC. Translation gives CASSIVEGETQYF.

This clone appeared once. The chain combines TRBV5-8 with TRBJ2-7; 7 bases agree with TRBD1. From germline, CDR1 is SGHTS and CDR2 YDEGEE. V lost 4 bases and J lost 1; bases outside the gene matches: 8. The CDR3 loop spans 15 amino acids. Here the CDR3 reads CASSPRDSRSYEQYF. Written as DNA, the CDR3 is TGTGCCAGCAGCCCCCGGGACAGCCGATCCTACGAGCAGTACTTC.

This clone was found a few times. The chain employs TRBV28 and TRBJ2-7; no definite D call. The CDR3 totals 11 residues. The V end was cut by 4 bases, the J end by 4 bases, with 5 bases between. Germline loops: CDR1 MDHEN, CDR2 SYDVKM. The CDR3, as DNA: TGTGCCAGCAGTTGGGGTTACGAGCAGTACTTC. Its protein is CASSWGYEQYF.

This sequence joins TRBV6-6 and TRBJ2-7; TRBD1 is a possible D gene (5 bases). Germline V gene data show CDR1 as MNHNY and CDR2 as SVGAGI (reference sequence). This CDR3 comprises 11 residues. Trimming stripped 9 bases from V and 8 bases from J, with 14 bases between. The CDR3 is CASSLVGQQYF. For the CDR3, the DNA is TGTGCCAGTTCTCTAGTGGGGCAGCAGTACTTC.